This T cell receptor (beta chain) was sequenced during a study of beta chain features in type 1 diabetes. General study results and limits: When Type 1 diabetes patients were examined, their TCRB CDR3s proved moderately but significantly shorter in all four CD4+ subsets.

Germline assignment: CDR1 KGHSH and CDR2 LQKENI. The V gene lost 5 bases and the J gene lost 2 bases, with 12 bases spanning the gap. This CDR3 is built from 14 residues. Expressed TCRB transcripts were sequenced because the isolated RNA had all been reverse transcribed beforehand. Repertoires were generated with immunoSEQ multiplex PCR, while TCRdb's copy carries only in-frame clones and drops some. The profile shows about 650,000 clones, under 15% of them singletons. Remarks on this clone: Its antigen remains unidentified.

Using CD45RO/CCR7/CD25/CD127/CD95/CD27, CD4+ naive, central memory, regulatory and stem cell-like memory cells were sorted. The receptor was derived from a man aged 25 to 40 with type 1 diabetes. Sequencing was performed on naive CD4+ T cells from blood. V is TRBV18 and J is TRBJ1-2; a weak D match, TRBD1 (5 bases). The CDR3 DNA sequence: TGTGCCAGCTCAGGTTCAGGGACGAACTATGGCTACACCTTC. The encoded protein is CASSGSGTNYGYTF.